The present entry profiles one T cell receptor (beta chain) with its context. Profiling relied on immunoSEQ multiplex PCR, and the TCRdb table lists in-frame clones only, not all of them. The repertoire holds 200,000 to 250,000 clones, with approximately 78% as singletons. This entry comes from a study of blood T cell repertoires in COVID-19. As for the study in general: Sites across the United States, Italy and Spain contributed samples from acute and convalescent COVID-19.

CDR1 and CDR2 (germline): MNHEY, SVGAGI. The CDR3 runs to 15 residues. Trimming left V 5 bases short and J 0 bases short, with 11 bases between. The clonotype originates from a man in his forties or fifties who had recovered from COVID-19. The sequenced sample was PBMCs or T cells enriched from blood (not recorded which). The rearrangement joins TRBV6-5 to TRBJ2-1, with D possibly being TRBD2 (6 bases). Written as DNA, the CDR3 is TGTGCCAGCAGTCCTGCCGGGAGCTCCTACAATGAGCAGTTCTTC. Protein product: CASSPAGSSYNEQFF.